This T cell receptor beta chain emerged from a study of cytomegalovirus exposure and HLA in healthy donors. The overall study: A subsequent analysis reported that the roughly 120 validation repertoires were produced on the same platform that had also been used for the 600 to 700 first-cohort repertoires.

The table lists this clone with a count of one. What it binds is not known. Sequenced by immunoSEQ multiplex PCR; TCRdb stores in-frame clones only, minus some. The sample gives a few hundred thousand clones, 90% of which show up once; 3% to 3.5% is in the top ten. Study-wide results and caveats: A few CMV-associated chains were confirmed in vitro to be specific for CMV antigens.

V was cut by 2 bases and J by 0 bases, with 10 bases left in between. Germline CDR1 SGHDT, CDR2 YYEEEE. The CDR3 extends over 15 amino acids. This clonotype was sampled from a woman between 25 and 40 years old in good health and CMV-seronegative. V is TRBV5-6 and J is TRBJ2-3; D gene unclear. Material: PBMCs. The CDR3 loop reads CASSLRITSTDTQYF. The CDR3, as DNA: TGTGCCAGCAGCTTACGGATTACTAGCACAGATACGCAGTATTTT.